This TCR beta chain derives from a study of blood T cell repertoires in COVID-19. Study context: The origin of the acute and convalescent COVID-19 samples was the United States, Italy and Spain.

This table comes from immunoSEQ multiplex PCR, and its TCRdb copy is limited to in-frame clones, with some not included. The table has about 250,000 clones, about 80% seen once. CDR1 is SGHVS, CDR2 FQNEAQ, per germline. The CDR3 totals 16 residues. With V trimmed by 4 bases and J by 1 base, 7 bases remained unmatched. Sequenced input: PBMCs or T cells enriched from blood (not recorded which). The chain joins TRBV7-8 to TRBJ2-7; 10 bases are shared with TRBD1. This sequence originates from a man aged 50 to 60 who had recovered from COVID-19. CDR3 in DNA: TGTGCCAGCAGCTGGCTGCGGGACAGGGGTTCCTACGAGCAGTACTTC. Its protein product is CASSWLRDRGSYEQYF.